This T cell receptor (beta chain) was recorded in a study of blood T cell repertoires in COVID-19. Followed over time, Seattle patients had been enrolled while infection was active. Data came from immunoSEQ multiplex PCR; TCRdb stores just in-frame clones and leaves some out. This table holds 200,000 to 300,000 clones, about 91% found once. CDR3 length equals 18 residues. Looked up from germline, CDR1 is SGHTA and CDR2 is FQGNSA. The junction had 14 bases not matched to a gene; V was cut back by 4 bases and J by 3 bases. Sequencing was carried out using peripheral blood. The V call is TRBV7-2, the J call TRBJ2-3; 9 positions agree with TRBD2. The TCR originated in a person aged 18 to 35 with COVID-19, enrolled during active disease. The CDR3, as DNA: TGTGCCAGCAGCTCTATAGCGGGAGTGGGGGCGTGGACAGATACGCAGTATTTT. Translation: CASSSIAGVGAWTDTQYF.